Detailed here is one TCR beta chain. The target antigen is unknown. The CDR3 totals 14 residues. V shed 3 bases and J 5 bases; nucleotides not matched to a gene: 2. The V gene's germline CDR1 is SGHRS and CDR2 YFSETQ. The assay was immunoSEQ multiplex PCR, and TCRdb's table has in-frame clones only and misses some. This sample yields tens of thousands of clones, of which 70% to 80% are seen a single time; roughly an eighth belongs to the top ten. Sample time point: week 35, safety follow-up. A 20-mer mutant IDH1 peptide at 300 ug was injected subcutaneously with topical imiquimod. This record comes from a study of a mutant IDH1 vaccine in newly diagnosed glioma. Study details: Previous treatment comprised radiotherapy, temozolomide, or both, mostly both.

This clonotype was sampled from a man aged 35-49 years with glioma. The sample in question was PBMCs, obtained from a glioma patient whose treatment included an IDH1 peptide vaccine. The chain couples TRBV5-1 to TRBJ2-2; 9 bases map to TRBD1. CDR3 DNA sequence: TGCGCCAGCAGCTGGGGACAGGGTACCGGGGAGCTGTTTTTT. It codes for CASSWGQGTGELFF.